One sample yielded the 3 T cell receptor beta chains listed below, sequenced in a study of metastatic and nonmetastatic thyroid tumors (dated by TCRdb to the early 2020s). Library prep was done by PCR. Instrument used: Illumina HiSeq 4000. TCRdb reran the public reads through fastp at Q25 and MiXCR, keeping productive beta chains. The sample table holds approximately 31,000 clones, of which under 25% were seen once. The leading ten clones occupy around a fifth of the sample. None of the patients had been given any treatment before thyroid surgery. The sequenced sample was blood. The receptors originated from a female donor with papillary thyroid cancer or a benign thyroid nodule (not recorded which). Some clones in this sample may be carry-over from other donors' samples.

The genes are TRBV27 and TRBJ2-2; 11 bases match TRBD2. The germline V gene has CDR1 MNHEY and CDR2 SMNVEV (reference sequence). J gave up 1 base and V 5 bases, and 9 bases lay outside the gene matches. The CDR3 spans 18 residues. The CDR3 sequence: CASSPSIAGGQNTGELFF. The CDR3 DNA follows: TGTGCCAGCAGTCCCAGCATAGCGGGGGGGCAGAACACCGGGGAGCTGTTTTTT.

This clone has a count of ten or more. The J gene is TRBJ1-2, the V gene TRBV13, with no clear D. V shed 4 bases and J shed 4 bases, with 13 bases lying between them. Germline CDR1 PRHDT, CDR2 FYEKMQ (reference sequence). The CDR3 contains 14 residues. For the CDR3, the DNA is TGTGCCAGCAGCTCAGGCGTAGGTGTCTATGGCTACACCTTC. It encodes CASSSGVGVYGYTF.

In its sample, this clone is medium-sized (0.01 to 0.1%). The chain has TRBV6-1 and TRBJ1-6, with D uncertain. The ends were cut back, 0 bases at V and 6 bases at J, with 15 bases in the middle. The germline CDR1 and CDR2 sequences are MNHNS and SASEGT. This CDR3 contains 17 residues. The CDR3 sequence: CASSEAMASGTNSPLHF. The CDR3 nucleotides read TGTGCCAGCAGTGAAGCGATGGCTTCTGGCACTAATTCACCCCTCCACTTT.